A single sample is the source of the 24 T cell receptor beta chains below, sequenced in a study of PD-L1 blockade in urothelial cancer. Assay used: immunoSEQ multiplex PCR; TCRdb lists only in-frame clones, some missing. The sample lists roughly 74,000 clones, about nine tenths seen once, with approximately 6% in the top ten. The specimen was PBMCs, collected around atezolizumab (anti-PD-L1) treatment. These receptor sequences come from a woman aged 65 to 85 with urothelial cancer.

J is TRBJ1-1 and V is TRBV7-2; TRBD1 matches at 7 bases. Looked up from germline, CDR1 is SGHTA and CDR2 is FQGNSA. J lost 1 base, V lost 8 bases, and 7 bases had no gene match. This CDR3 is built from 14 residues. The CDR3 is CASHRTGSNTEAFF. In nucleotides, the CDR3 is TGTGCCAGCCACCGGACAGGATCGAACACTGAAGCTTTCTTT.

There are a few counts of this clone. CDR3: CASGTRSNQPQHF. The CDR3 DNA sequence: TGTGCCAGCGGCACCCGTAGCAATCAGCCCCAGCATTTT. The chain has TRBV5-8 and TRBJ1-5; D not resolved. V dropped 7 bases and J dropped 0 bases, with 8 bases sitting between them. The germline CDR1 and CDR2 sequences are SGHTS and YDEGEE. The CDR3 spans 13 residues.

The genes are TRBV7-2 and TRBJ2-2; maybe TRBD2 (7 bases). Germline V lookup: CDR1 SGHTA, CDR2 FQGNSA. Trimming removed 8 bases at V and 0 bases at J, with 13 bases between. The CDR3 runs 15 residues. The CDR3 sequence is CASSRGRSNTGELFF. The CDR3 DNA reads TGTGCCAGCTCGCGGGGGCGATCGAACACCGGGGAGCTGTTTTTT. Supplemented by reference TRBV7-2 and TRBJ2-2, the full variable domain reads GAGVSQSPSNKVTEKGKDVELRCDPISGHTALYWYRQSLGQGLEFLIYFQGNSAPDKSGLPSDRFSAERTGGSVSTLTIQRTQQEDSAVYLCASSRGRSNTGELFFGEGSRLTVL.

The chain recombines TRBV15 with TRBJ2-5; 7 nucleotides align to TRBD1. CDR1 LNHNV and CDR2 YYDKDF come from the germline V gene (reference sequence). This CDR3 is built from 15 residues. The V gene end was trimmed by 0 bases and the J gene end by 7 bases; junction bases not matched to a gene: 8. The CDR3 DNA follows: TGTGCCACCAGCAGAGATTGGGGACAGAGGGGGACCCAGTACTTC. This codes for CATSRDWGQRGTQYF.

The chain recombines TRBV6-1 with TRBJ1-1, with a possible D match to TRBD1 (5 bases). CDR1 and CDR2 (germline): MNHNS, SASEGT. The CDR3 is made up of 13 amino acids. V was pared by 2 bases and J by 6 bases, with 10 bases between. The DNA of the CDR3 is TGTGCCAGCAGTGAACAGGGTCGGCCTGAAGCTTTCTTT. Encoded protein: CASSEQGRPEAFF.

As DNA, the CDR3 is TGTGCCAGCAGGTCTGCGGGGCCGTGGGATGATCAGCCCCAGCATTTT. Amino acids: CASRSAGPWDDQPQHF. The V gene is TRBV27, the J gene TRBJ1-5, with TRBD1 as a possible D gene (5 bases). Germline loops: CDR1 MNHEY, CDR2 SMNVEV (reference sequence). Trimming removed 6 bases from V and 5 bases from J, with 20 bases in between. The CDR3 consists of 16 residues.

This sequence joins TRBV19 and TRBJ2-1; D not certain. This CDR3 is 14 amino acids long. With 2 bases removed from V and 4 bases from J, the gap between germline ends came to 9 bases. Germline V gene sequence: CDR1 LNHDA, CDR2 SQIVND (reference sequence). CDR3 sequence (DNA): TGTGCCAGTAGTATACGACTTCGGTACAATGAGCAGTTCTTC. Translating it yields CASSIRLRYNEQFF.

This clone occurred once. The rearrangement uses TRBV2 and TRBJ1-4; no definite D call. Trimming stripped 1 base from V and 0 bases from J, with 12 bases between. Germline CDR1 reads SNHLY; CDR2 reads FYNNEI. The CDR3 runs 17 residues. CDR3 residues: CASSEDRHFATNEKLFF. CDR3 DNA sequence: TGTGCCAGCAGTGAAGACAGACATTTTGCAACTAATGAAAAACTGTTTTTT.

CDR3 in amino acids: CSVPLAGVLETQYF. In DNA form, the CDR3 reads TGCAGCGTCCCCCTAGCGGGAGTGTTAGAGACCCAGTACTTC. V usage is TRBV29-1 and J usage is TRBJ2-5; 10 bases are shared with TRBD2. Germline V gene lookup returns CDR1 SQVTM and CDR2 ANQGSEA. Losses at the gene ends were 6 bases for V and 4 bases for J; bases not matched to a gene: 8. The CDR3 length is 14 residues.

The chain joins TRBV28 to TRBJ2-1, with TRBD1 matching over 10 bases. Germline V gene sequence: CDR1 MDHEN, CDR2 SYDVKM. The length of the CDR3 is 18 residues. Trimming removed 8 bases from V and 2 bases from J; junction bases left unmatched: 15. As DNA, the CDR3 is TGTGCCAGCGGTAGACAGGGGGCCTTCCGGACCACCTACAATGAGCAGTTCTTC. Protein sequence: CASGRQGAFRTTYNEQFF.

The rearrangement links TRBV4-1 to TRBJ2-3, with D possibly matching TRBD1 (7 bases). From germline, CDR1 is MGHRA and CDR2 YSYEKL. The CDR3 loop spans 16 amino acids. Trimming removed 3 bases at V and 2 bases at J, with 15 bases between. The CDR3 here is CASSQYRGGITDTQYF. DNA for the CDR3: TGCGCCAGCAGCCAGTACAGGGGCGGGATCACAGATACGCAGTATTTT.

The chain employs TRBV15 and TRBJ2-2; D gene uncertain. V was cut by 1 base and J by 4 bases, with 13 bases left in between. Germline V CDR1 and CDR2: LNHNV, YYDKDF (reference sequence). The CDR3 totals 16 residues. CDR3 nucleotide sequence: TGTGCCACCAGCAGAGTCTTTGGTGTCGGCACCGGGGAGCTGTTTTTT. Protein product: CATSRVFGVGTGELFF.

The CDR3: CASSSGDRYTGELFF. DNA for the CDR3: TGCGCCAGCAGCTCCGGGGACAGGTACACCGGGGAGCTGTTTTTT. The rearrangement joins TRBV5-1 to TRBJ2-2; 8 bases fit TRBD1. The length of the CDR3 is 15 residues. Per the germline V gene, CDR1 is SGHRS and CDR2 is YFSETQ. The V segment lost 3 bases and the J segment 3 bases; nucleotides outside the gene matches: 4. The entire variable domain, with the rest obtained from reference TRBV5-1 and TRBJ2-2, is as follows: KAGVTQTPRYLIKTRGQQVTLSCSPISGHRSVSWYQQTPGQGLQFLFEYFSETQRNKGNFPGRFSGRQFSNSRSEMNVSTLELGDSALYLCASSSGDRYTGELFFGEGSRLTVL.

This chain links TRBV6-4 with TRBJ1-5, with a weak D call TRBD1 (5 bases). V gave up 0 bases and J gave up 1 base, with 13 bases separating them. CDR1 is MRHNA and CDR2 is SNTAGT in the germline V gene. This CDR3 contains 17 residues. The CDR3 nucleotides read TGTGCCAGCAGTGACTCGTTGCGGACACACAGCAATCAGCCCCAGCATTTT. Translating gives CASSDSLRTHSNQPQHF.

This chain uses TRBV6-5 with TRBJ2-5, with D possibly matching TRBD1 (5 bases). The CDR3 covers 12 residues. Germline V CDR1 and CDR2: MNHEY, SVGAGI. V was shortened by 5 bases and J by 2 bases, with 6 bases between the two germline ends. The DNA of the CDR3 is TGTGCCAGCAGTGGGGCGCAAGAGACCCAGTACTTC. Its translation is CASSGAQETQYF.

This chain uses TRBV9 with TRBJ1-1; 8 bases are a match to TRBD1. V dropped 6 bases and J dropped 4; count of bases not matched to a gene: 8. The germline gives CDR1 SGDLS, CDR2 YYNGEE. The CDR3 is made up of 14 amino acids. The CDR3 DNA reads TGTGCCAGCAATCGACAGGGGTATGGCACTGAAGCTTTCTTT. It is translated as CASNRQGYGTEAFF.

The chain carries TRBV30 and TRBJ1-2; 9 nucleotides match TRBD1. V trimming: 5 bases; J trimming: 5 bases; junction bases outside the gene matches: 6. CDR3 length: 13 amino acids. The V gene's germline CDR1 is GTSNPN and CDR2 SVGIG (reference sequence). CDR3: CAWAPGQGYGYTF. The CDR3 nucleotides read TGTGCCTGGGCACCGGGACAGGGATATGGCTACACCTTC. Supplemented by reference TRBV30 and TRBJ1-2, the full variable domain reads SQTIHQWPATLVQPVGSPLSLECTVEGTSNPNLYWYRQAAGRGLQLLFYSVGIGQISSEVPQNLSASRPQDRQFILSSKKLLLSDSGFYLCAWAPGQGYGYTFGSGTRLTVV.

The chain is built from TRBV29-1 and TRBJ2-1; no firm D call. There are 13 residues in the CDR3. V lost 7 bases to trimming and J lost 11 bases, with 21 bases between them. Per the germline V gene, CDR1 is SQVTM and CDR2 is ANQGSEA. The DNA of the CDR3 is TGCAGCGCCCTAGTTAGGCAAGAGAATAAGCAGTTCTTC. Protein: CSALVRQENKQFF.

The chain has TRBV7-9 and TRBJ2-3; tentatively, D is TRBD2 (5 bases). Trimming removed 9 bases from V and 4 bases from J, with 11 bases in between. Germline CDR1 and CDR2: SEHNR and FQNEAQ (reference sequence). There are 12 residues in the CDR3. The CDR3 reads CASTTGSDTQYF. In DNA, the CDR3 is TGTGCCAGTACGACGGGGTCAGATACGCAGTATTTT.

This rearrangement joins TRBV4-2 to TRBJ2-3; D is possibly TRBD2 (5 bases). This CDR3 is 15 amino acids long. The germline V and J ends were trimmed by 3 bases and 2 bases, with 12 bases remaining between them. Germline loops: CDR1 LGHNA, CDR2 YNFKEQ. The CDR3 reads CASSQMSGDTDTQYF. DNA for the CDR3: TGTGCCAGCAGCCAGATGTCCGGGGACACAGATACGCAGTATTTT.

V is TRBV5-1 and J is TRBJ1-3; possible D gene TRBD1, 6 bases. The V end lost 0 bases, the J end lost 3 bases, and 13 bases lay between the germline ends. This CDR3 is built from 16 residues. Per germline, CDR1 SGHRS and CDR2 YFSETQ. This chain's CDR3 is CASSLAGGLIGNTIYF. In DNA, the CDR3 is TGCGCCAGCAGCTTGGCCGGGGGGCTGATTGGAAACACCATATATTTT.

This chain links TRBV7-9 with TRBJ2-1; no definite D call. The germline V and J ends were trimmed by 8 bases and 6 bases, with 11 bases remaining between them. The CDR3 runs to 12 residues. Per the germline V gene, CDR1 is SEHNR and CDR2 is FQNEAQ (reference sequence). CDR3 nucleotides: TGTGCCAGCGAGGCGATATTCAATGAGCAGTTCTTC. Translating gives CASEAIFNEQFF.

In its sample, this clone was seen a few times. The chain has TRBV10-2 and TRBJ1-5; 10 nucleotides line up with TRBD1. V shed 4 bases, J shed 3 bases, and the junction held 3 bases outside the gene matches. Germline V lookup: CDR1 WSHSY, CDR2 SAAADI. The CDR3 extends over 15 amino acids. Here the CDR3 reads CASSGDRGNNQPQHF. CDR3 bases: TGCGCCAGCAGTGGGGACAGGGGTAACAATCAGCCCCAGCATTTT.

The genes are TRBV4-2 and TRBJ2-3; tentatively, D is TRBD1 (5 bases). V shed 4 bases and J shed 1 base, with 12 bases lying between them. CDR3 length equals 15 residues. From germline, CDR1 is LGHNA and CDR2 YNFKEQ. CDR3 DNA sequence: TGTGCCAGCAGCCCTCAGGGTTGGGGCACAGATACGCAGTATTTT. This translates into CASSPQGWGTDTQYF.